Sequencing of this T cell receptor (beta chain) was carried out in a study of human T cells and chemical hapten exposure. This clonotype was detected a few times. The time point here: patch test 1, 2 weeks after DPC sensitization. As to treatment: therapeutic diphenylcyclopropenone sensitization with weekly scalp DPC. TCRdb called the RACE reads again in MiXCR, with one record for every CDR3 protein. The sample lists some 180,000 distinct CDR3 sequences, 20% to 25% occurring once. CDR1 is MNHNS, CDR2 SASEGT, per germline. After removal of 11 bases from V and 1 base from J, the junction contained 9 bases not matched to a gene. This CDR3 is 15 amino acids long.

The sequence came from a woman in her 50s with alopecia areata. Some clones in this sample may be carry-over from other donors' samples. This specimen consisted of whole blood, obtained in connection with sensitization to the hapten diphenylcyclopropenone (DPC). The J gene is TRBJ2-2, the V gene TRBV6-1, with TRBD2 matching 8 bases. CDR3 sequence: CAGKPLAGNTGELFF. Written as DNA, the CDR3 is TGTGCCGGAAAGCCCCTAGCGGGGAACACCGGGGAGCTGTTTTTT.